The clone carrying this T cell receptor beta chain has only a few counts. Antigen unknown. Researchers report isolating at least 6 million PBMCs per sample. These data belong to a study of blood T cells in healthy people across ages. General observations from the study: A roughly linear age-dependent decrease characterized TCR beta diversity per million T cells. Naive T cell percentage and TCR beta diversity correlated strongly. Reliance upon unsorted PBMCs precluded definitive naive versus antigen-experienced comparison.

Together with a sample-barcoded 5' primer, a J-beta primer mix was included in a second PCR lasting roughly 6 to 12 cycles. One entry per CDR3 protein results from TCRdb running MiXCR on the 5' RACE reads. In the table there are 650,000 to 800,000 distinct CDR3 sequences, approximately 52% of which are singletons. The receptor's source is a woman of 80 years or more in good health. The material sequenced was blood.

CDR3 DNA sequence: TGTGCCAGTAGGGCCTACAATGAGCAGTACTTC. It translates to CASRAYNEQYF. The V call is TRBV27, the J call TRBJ2-1; D is unresolved. The DNA end lines up better with TRBJ2-7; the J call may be wrong. This CDR3 region has 11 residues. Germline V gene lookup returns CDR1 MNHEY and CDR2 SMNVEV (reference sequence).